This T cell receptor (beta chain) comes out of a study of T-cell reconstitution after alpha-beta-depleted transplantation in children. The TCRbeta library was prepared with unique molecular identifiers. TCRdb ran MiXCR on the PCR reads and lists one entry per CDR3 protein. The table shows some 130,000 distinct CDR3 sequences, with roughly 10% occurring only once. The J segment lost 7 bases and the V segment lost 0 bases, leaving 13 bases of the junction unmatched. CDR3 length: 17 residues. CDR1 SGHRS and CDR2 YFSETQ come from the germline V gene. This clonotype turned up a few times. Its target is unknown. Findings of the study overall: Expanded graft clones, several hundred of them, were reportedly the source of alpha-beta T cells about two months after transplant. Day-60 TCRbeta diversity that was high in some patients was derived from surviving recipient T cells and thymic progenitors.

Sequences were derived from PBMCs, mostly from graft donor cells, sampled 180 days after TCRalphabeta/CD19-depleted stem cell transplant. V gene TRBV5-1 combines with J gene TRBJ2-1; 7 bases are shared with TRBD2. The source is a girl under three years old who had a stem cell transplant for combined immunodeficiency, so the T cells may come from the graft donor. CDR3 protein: CASSLDGVAGPGNEQFF. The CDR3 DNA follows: TGCGCCAGCAGCTTGGACGGTGTAGCGGGCCCTGGGAATGAGCAGTTCTTC.